The following is a T cell receptor beta chain sequence with its context. What it recognizes is unknown. This entry comes from a study of beta chain features in type 1 diabetes. General study findings and limits: The study left unresolved whether HLA type influences TCRB rearrangement.

Reverse transcription of all isolated RNA meant that expressed TCRB transcripts were sequenced. This table comes from immunoSEQ multiplex PCR, and its TCRdb copy is limited to in-frame clones, with some not included. The sample carries 620,000 or so clones, about a sixth recorded once. Trimming removed 4 bases from V and 8 bases from J, with 11 bases in between. This CDR3 has 13 amino acids. Germline CDR1 and CDR2: SGHTA and FQGNSA. The sequencing input was naive CD4+ T cells from blood. The source is a man aged 18 to 30 in good health. The chain has TRBV7-2 and TRBJ1-4; weak D call: TRBD1 (5 bases). The CDR3 here is CASSSWGREKLFF. The CDR3 DNA reads TGTGCCAGCAGCTCGTGGGGCAGGGAAAAACTGTTTTTT. The entire variable domain, with the rest obtained from reference TRBV7-2 and TRBJ1-4, is as follows: GAGVSQSPSNKVTEKGKDVELRCDPISGHTALYWYRQSLGQGLEFLIYFQGNSAPDKSGLPSDRFSAERTGGSVSTLTIQRTQQEDSAVYLCASSSWGREKLFFGSGTQLSVL.